One T cell receptor (beta chain) is described in this entry. This sample stems from a study of cytomegalovirus exposure and HLA in healthy donors. J lost 4 bases, V lost 2 bases, and 4 bases had no gene match. This CDR3 comprises 15 residues. Germline assignment: CDR1 SGDLS and CDR2 YYNGEE. Measured with immunoSEQ multiplex PCR; TCRdb has only the in-frame clones, and not every one. The sample yields about 160,000 clones, approximately 86% seen once. The receptor was isolated from a woman between 18 and 29 years old in good health and CMV-seronegative. Material: PBMCs. The chain couples TRBV9 to TRBJ2-7, with 12 bases matching TRBD2. The DNA for the CDR3 is TGTGCCAGCAGCGTTAGGCTAGCGGGAGGGTACGAGCAGTACTTC. Protein product: CASSVRLAGGYEQYF.